This TCR beta chain originates from a study of T cell responses to AZD1222 COVID-19 vaccine. The data were produced by immunoSEQ multiplex PCR, yet TCRdb's version contains in-frame clones alone and is incomplete. In the table there are 20,000 to 30,000 clones, 85% to 90% of which are singletons. Study-wide results and caveats: Spike-wide vaccine-associated CD4 TCRs dominated at 160-218 and 743-854. No repertoire was sampled before or during the peak T cell response, only after it. Baseline seropositivity occurred in only six AZD1222 recipients.

On this clone: Its antigen is still unknown.

The V segment lost 7 bases and the J segment 5 bases; nucleotides outside the gene matches: 11. Germline-derived CDR1 and CDR2 are MNHEY and SMNVEV (reference sequence). The CDR3 runs 16 residues. The V call is TRBV27, the J call TRBJ2-1, with TRBD2 matching 10 bases. Material: peripheral blood, obtained 28 days after the second AZD1222 dose. The sequence derives from an adult who received the AZD1222 COVID-19 vaccine. CDR3 in amino acids: CASTSIAGGANNEQFF. The CDR3 DNA reads TGTGCCAGCACTTCTATAGCGGGAGGAGCCAACAATGAGCAGTTCTTC.